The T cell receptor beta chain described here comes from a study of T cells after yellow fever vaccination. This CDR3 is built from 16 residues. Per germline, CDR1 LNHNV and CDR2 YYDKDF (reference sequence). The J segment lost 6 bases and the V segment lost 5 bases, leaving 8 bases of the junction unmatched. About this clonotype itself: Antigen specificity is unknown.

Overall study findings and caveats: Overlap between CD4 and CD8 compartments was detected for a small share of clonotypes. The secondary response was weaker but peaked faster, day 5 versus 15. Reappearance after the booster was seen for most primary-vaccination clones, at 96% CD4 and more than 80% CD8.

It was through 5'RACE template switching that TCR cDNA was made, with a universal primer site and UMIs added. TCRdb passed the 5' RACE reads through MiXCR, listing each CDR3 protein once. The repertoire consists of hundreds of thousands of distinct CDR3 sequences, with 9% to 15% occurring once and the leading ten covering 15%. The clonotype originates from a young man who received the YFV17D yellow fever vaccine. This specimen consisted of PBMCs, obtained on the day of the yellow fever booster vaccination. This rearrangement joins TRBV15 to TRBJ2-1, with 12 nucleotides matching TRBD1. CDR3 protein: CATSVSPGQGANEQFF. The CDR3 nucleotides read TGTGCCACCAGCGTGAGTCCGGGACAGGGGGCCAATGAGCAGTTCTTC. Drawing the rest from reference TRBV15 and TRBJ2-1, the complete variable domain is DAMVIQNPRYQVTQFGKPVTLSCSQTLNHNVMYWYQQKSSQAPKLLFHYYDKDFNNEADTPDNFQSRRPNTSFCFLDIRSPGLGDTAMYLCATSVSPGQGANEQFFGPGTRLTVL.